This T cell receptor beta chain stems from a study of response to subunit inactivated influenza vaccine. Study results and caveats: Authors suggested that a seasonal influenza vaccination recruits few new T cells each time.

J was trimmed by 8 bases and V by 0 bases; bases with no gene match: 3. The CDR3 contains 14 residues. The germline CDR1 and CDR2 sequences are SGHVS and FQNEAQ. This clonotype was recorded many times. Its antigen is unknown. In TCRdb, the RT-PCR reads were re-called with MiXCR into one record per CDR3 protein. This sample carries 550,000 to 800,000 distinct CDR3 sequences, roughly 14% of them seen once, and the ten largest clones take approximately 6.5%. This rearrangement joins TRBV7-8 to TRBJ2-3; 9 nucleotides match TRBD2. This specimen was PBMCs from blood, taken less than 15 days before vaccination. The source of this sequence is a man aged 45 to 65 who received an inactivated influenza vaccine. Written as DNA, the CDR3 is TGTGCCAGCAGCTTAGCGGTAGCGGGAGTTACGCAGTATTTT. Amino acid sequence: CASSLAVAGVTQYF.